This T cell receptor beta chain was sequenced for a study of T cells after yellow fever vaccination. CDR3 length: 14 residues. In germline, CDR1 is LNHNV, CDR2 YYDKDF (reference sequence). Between the trimmed V and J ends, which lost 0 bases and 2 bases, there was a span of 8 bases. Via MiXCR, TCRdb re-called the 5' RACE reads, giving one row per CDR3 protein. The sample records 75,000 to 100,000 distinct CDR3 sequences, roughly 10% being singletons. The J gene is TRBJ2-7, the V gene TRBV15, with D uncertain. The specimen comprised CD8+ T cells not binding an NS4B(214-222) dextramer, sorted from PBMCs, sampled about 2 weeks after the first yellow fever vaccination. The clonotype originates from a man aged 18 to 30 who received the YFV17D yellow fever vaccine. CDR3 DNA: TGTGCCACCAGCAGAGATGTCCCAACCTACGAGCAGTACGTC. It yields the protein CATSRDVPTYEQYV.